What follows are 9 T cell receptor beta chains derived from one specimen sequenced in a study of CD8+CD57+ T cells in acquired aplastic anemia. Genomic DNA served as template for TCR beta VDJ and CDR3 profiling. Via MiXCR, TCRdb re-called the reads, giving one row per CDR3 protein. The table lists 95,000 to 120,000 distinct CDR3 sequences, 40% to 65% of them singletons. The sequenced sample consisted of sorted CD4+, CD8+, or CD8+CD57+ T cells (not recorded which) from PBMCs. These receptors were collected from a human donor in good health, serving as a control.

The chain carries TRBV19 and TRBJ2-7; no clear D. CDR3 length: 10 amino acids. The germline V gene encodes CDR1 LNHDA and CDR2 SQIVND (reference sequence). V dropped 9 bases and J dropped 6 bases, with 9 bases sitting between them. In DNA, the CDR3 is TGTGCCAGCCACCGGCTCGAGCAGTACTTC. Translated, it gives CASHRLEQYF.

This clonotype was seen at least ten times. This chain uses TRBV7-6 with TRBJ1-4, with D perhaps matching TRBD1 (5 bases). Germline V gene lookup returns CDR1 SGHVS and CDR2 FNYEAQ. Deletions cut 6 bases from V and 10 bases from J, with 18 bases between. This CDR3 is built from 14 residues. The CDR3 DNA is TGTGCCAGCAGTCAAGGACGGGACCAGGGAAAACTGTTTTTT. Protein product: CASSQGRDQGKLFF.

This rearrangement joins TRBV11-2 to TRBJ2-1; 8 nucleotides match TRBD2. Germline assignment: CDR1 SGHAT and CDR2 FQNNGV. The CDR3 runs 13 residues. Trimming cost V 8 bases and J 9 bases; bases outside gene matches: 9. For the CDR3, the DNA is TGTGCCAGCCTAGGGGGTAGCGGGACTGAGCAGTTCTTC. Amino acids: CASLGGSGTEQFF.

This clonotype was seen just once. A much larger clone lies one base from this, so it may be a read error. The genes are TRBV6-4 and TRBJ1-3; TRBD1 agrees at 8 bases. The germline V gene has CDR1 MRHNA and CDR2 SNTAGT. There are 15 residues in the CDR3. V trimming: 1 base; J trimming: 3 bases; junction bases outside the gene matches: 2. The CDR3 loop reads CASSDWTGNGNTIYF. The CDR3 DNA reads TGTGCCAGCAGTGACTGGACAGGGAATGGAAACACCATATATTTT.

The chain combines TRBV20-1 with TRBJ2-3; TRBD2 agrees at 12 bases. The germline CDR1 and CDR2 sequences are DFQATT and SNEGSKA (reference sequence). This CDR3 contains 14 residues. V was pared by 6 bases and J by 3 bases, with 4 bases of the junction left unmatched. CDR3 in DNA: TGCAGTGCGCCGACTAGCGGGGGAACAGATACGCAGTATTTT. Protein product: CSAPTSGGTDTQYF.

This rearrangement joins TRBV20-1 to TRBJ1-3; no definite D call. This CDR3 contains 14 residues. Trimming took 0 bases from V and 3 from J, leaving 9 bases between them. Germline CDR1 and CDR2: DFQATT and SNEGSKA (reference sequence). The CDR3: CSARDVVGGNTIYF. The CDR3 DNA reads TGCAGTGCTAGAGATGTAGTTGGTGGAAACACCATATATTTT.

Details on this clonotype: The junction departs from the called germline gene at one end, perhaps through a read error. V is TRBV29-1 and J is TRBJ1-2; D is uncertain. CDR3 size: 11 residues. Germline assignment: CDR1 SQVTM and CDR2 ANQGSEA. CDR3 coding DNA: TGCAGCGCTGAAGGCCAGTCTGGCTACACCTTC. Its protein is CSAEGQSGYTF.

The chain couples TRBV25-1 to TRBJ2-7; TRBD1 matches at 12 bases. The CDR3 runs to 15 residues. V was clipped by 4 bases and J by 7 bases; unmatched bases: 8. The germline gives CDR1 MGHDK, CDR2 SYGVNS. Here the CDR3 DNA reads TGTGCCAGCAGTGGGGGGGGACAGGGGGCTCGGGAGCAGTACTTC. Protein: CASSGGGQGAREQYF.

This rearrangement joins TRBV19 to TRBJ1-5; TRBD1 might be the D (5 bases). Germline V gene sequence: CDR1 LNHDA, CDR2 SQIVND (reference sequence). This CDR3 contains 15 residues. V was pared by 9 bases and J by 7 bases, with 22 bases between. CDR3 sequence: CASTGKGRAGQPQHF. The CDR3 DNA reads TGTGCCAGCACCGGGAAGGGGAGAGCAGGCCAGCCCCAGCATTTT. The entire variable domain, with the rest obtained from reference TRBV19 and TRBJ1-5, is as follows: DGGITQSPKYLFRKEGQNVTLSCEQNLNHDAMYWYRQDPGQGLRLIYYSQIVNDFQKGDIAEGYSVSREKKESFPLTVTSAQKNPTAFYLCASTGKGRAGQPQHFGDGTRLSIL.